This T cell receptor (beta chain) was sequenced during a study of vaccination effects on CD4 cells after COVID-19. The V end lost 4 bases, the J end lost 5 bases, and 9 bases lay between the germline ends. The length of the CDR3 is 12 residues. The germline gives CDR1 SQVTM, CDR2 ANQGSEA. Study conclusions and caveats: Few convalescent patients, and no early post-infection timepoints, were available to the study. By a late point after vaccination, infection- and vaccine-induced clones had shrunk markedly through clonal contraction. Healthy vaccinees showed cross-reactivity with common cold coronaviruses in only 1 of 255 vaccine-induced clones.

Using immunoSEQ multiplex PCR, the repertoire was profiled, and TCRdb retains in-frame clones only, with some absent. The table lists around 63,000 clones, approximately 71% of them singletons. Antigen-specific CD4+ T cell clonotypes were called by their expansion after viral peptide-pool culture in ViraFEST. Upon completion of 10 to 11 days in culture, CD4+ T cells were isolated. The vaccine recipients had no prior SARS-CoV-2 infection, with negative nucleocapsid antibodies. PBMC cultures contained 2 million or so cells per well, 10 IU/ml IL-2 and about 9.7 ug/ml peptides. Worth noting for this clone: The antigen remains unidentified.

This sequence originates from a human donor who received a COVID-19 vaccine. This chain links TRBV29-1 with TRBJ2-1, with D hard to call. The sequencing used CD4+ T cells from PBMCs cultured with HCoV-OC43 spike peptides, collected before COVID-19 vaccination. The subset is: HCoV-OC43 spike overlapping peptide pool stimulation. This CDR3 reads CSVVPQNNEQFF. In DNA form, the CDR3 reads TGCAGCGTTGTCCCACAGAACAATGAGCAGTTCTTC.